This TCR beta chain was captured in a study of cytomegalovirus exposure and HLA in healthy donors. Germline lookup yields CDR1 MDHEN and CDR2 SYDVKM. The CDR3 loop spans 16 amino acids. V gave up 3 bases and J gave up 4 bases; unmatched junction bases: 7. Nominally healthy donors provided the samples, though records likely missed some immune exposures. The PCR employed 60 Vbeta primers together with 13 Jbeta primers. TCRdb's table, derived via immunoSEQ multiplex PCR, lists solely in-frame clones and lacks some. The sample lists about 120,000 clones; 65% to 90% were seen once. The source of this sequence is a woman aged 35 to 49 in good health and CMV-seronegative. J is TRBJ2-2 and V is TRBV28; 8 bases agree with TRBD1. Sequenced input: PBMCs. In DNA, the CDR3 is TGTGCCAGCAGTTTGGGGCAGGGGGCAGGCACCGGGGAGCTGTTTTTT. Its translation: CASSLGQGAGTGELFF. Supplemented by reference TRBV28 and TRBJ2-2, the full variable domain reads DVKVTQSSRYLVKRTGEKVFLECVQDMDHENMFWYRQDPGLGLRLIYFSYDVKMKEKGDIPEGYSVSREKKERFSLILESASTNQTSMYLCASSLGQGAGTGELFFGEGSRLTVL.